A single sample gave rise to the 7 T cell receptor beta chains below, sequenced in a study of OX40 agonist ivuxolimab in advanced cancers. This table comes from immunoSEQ multiplex PCR, and its TCRdb copy is limited to in-frame clones, with some not included. This sample has around 53,000 clones, with approximately 88% found just once. This specimen consisted of CD4+ or CD8+ T cells sorted from blood, obtained in a trial of the OX40 agonist ivuxolimab. The receptors were gathered from an adult with an advanced solid tumor such as melanoma, head and neck, liver or kidney cancer.

At least ten counts were recorded for this clone. This chain links TRBV19 with TRBJ1-5, with D tentatively TRBD1 (5 bases). Germline V gives CDR1 LNHDA, CDR2 SQIVND (reference sequence). Trimming left V 4 bases short and J 0 bases short, with 16 bases between. This CDR3 is 17 amino acids long. CDR3: CASSRGTGSYSNQPQHF. CDR3 DNA: TGTGCCAGTAGTAGGGGGACTGGGAGTTATAGCAATCAGCCCCAGCATTTT.

This sequence joins TRBV28 and TRBJ2-3; D is undetermined. Germline CDR1 and CDR2: MDHEN and SYDVKM. V lost 7 bases, J lost 0 bases, and 17 bases lay in between. This CDR3 contains 16 residues. The CDR3 nucleotides are TGTGCCAGCACGGGTCAAATTCTTACTAGCACAGATACGCAGTATTTT. Protein: CASTGQILTSTDTQYF. Supplemented by reference TRBV28 and TRBJ2-3, the full variable domain reads DVKVTQSSRYLVKRTGEKVFLECVQDMDHENMFWYRQDPGLGLRLIYFSYDVKMKEKGDIPEGYSVSREKKERFSLILESASTNQTSMYLCASTGQILTSTDTQYFGPGTRLTVL.

This clone is a singleton in its sample. The chain combines TRBV10-1 with TRBJ2-2, with 8 bases identical to TRBD2. V dropped 6 bases and J dropped 7; count of bases not matched to a gene: 13. The germline V gene has CDR1 WNHNN and CDR2 SYGVQD (reference sequence). This CDR3 is built from 16 residues. CDR3 sequence (DNA): TGCGCCAGCAGGAAACCGGGACTAGAAGTTGTCGGGGAGCTGTTTTTT. It translates to CASRKPGLEVVGELFF.

The genes are TRBV18 and TRBJ2-7; unclear D gene. The CDR3 is made up of 14 amino acids. Germline-derived CDR1 and CDR2 are KGHSH and LQKENI. Trimming took 8 bases from V and 6 from J, leaving 20 bases between them. CDR3 in amino acids: CASRVAGGIIEQYF. CDR3 nucleotides: TGTGCCAGCCGGGTGGCAGGCGGCATAATCGAGCAGTACTTC.

The J gene is TRBJ2-5, the V gene TRBV19, with 10 bases identical to TRBD2. The CDR3 is 14 residues long. J lost 3 bases, V lost 5 bases, and 3 bases had no gene match. In germline, CDR1 is LNHDA, CDR2 SQIVND (reference sequence). The chain's CDR3 is CASSSAGGEETQYF. The DNA of the CDR3 is TGTGCCAGTAGTTCAGCGGGAGGGGAAGAGACCCAGTACTTC.

This clone is deemed medium-sized (0.01 to 0.1%). This sequence joins TRBV6-1 and TRBJ1-2, with unresolved D. Germline CDR1 is MNHNS and CDR2 is SASEGT. Trimming removed 3 bases from V and 4 bases from J, with 12 bases in between. The CDR3 covers 14 residues. CDR3 in DNA: TGTGCCAGCAGTGAGGCGGGCCCCAGCTATGGCTACACCTTC. Protein: CASSEAGPSYGYTF.

J is TRBJ2-5 and V is TRBV6-6, with 9 bases aligning to TRBD1. CDR3 length: 13 residues. Germline CDR1 MNHNY, CDR2 SVGAGI (reference sequence). V gave up 6 bases and J gave up 5 bases; unmatched junction bases: 4. The CDR3 DNA reads as TGTGCCAGCAGAGGGACAGGGAGGGAGACCCAGTACTTC. Translating it yields CASRGTGRETQYF.